Listed below are T cell receptor beta chains from one sample, sequenced in a study of Ad26.COV2.S vaccination and SARS-CoV-2 variants. The repertoire was sequenced with immunoSEQ multiplex PCR; TCRdb's copy has only in-frame clones and lacks some. The sample consists of about 480,000 clones, 87% of them appearing once. The sequencing used peripheral blood, collected in a trial of Ad26.COV2.S vaccine versus placebo. The receptors shown here come from a person between 18 and 65 years old who received the Ad26.COV2.S COVID-19 vaccine or a placebo. The CDR3 runs from the conserved cysteine through the conserved F or W. D genes are given only for firm matches. A clone size is listed for some rows: how often the clone was seen (once, few, many), or a class if it is expanded.

CDR3 DNA	CDR3 protein	D gene	V gene	clone size	J gene
TGTGCCAGCAGTTTAAGGTGGGACAGCCCAATGAACACTGAAGCTTTCTTT	CASSLRWDSPMNTEAFF	TRBD1	TRBV28	few	TRBJ1-1
TGTGCCAGCAGTGACGGACTCGGGGTGACCAATTATCAGCCCCAGCATTTT	CASSDGLGVTNYQPQHF	.	TRBV6-1	.	TRBJ1-5
TGTGCCAGCAGCGCCAACGTCCGGGACAACCCTTACGAGCAGTACTTC	CASSANVRDNPYEQYF	.	TRBV9	.	TRBJ2-7
TGTGCCAGCAGTTTCCGCCGGAACACTGAAGCTTTCTTT	CASSFRRNTEAFF	.	TRBV28	.	TRBJ1-1
TGTGCCAGCAAGTTATGGGGCTATAATTCACCCCTCCACTTT	CASKLWGYNSPLHF	.	TRBV5-6	once	TRBJ1-6
TGTGCCAGCAGTTCGACGGGAACCGTTTGGGATACGCAGTATTTT	CASSSTGTVWDTQYF	.	TRBV27	.	TRBJ2-3
TGTGCCAGTACGCGGCAGGGGCTCGGTCAGCCCCAGCATTTT	CASTRQGLGQPQHF	.	TRBV19	.	TRBJ1-5
TGTGCCAGCAGTGGGGATTTTACTGAAGCTTTCTTT	CASSGDFTEAFF	.	TRBV2	.	TRBJ1-1
TGCGCCAGCAGCGGCCTGGGAGGGGGCCTACGGTATGGCTACACCTTC	CASSGLGGGLRYGYTF	TRBD1	TRBV5-1	once	TRBJ1-2
TGTGCCAGCAGCTTAATACAGGGCCCCGTAGAGACCCAGTACTTC	CASSLIQGPVETQYF	.	TRBV11-2	.	TRBJ2-5
TGTGCCAGTAGTATAGTCCAGACAGATACGCAGTATTTT	CASSIVQTDTQYF	.	TRBV19	.	TRBJ2-3